Listed below are T cell receptor beta chains from one sample, sequenced in a study of patients and donors after allogeneic stem cell transplantation. TCRdb re-analysed the RT-PCR reads in MiXCR, keeping a single row per CDR3 protein. The sample shows approximately 430,000 distinct CDR3 sequences, roughly 17% of them seen only once. Specimen: blood, either unsorted or a sorted T cell fraction (not recorded which). The receptor source for this set is a human donor who was either an allogeneic HSCT recipient or a stem cell or donor lymphocyte infusion donor (not recorded which). It is not recorded whose cells these are; they may come from a transplant donor. CDR3s leave out the opening cysteine and the closing phenylalanine or tryptophan. Fields, in order: clone size, J gene, V gene, CDR3 protein. Clone size is shown for a subset of rows, as once, few, many or a class of expanded clone.

size: many
J: TRBJ1-5
V: TRBV20-1
CDR3: SAQGQGAYQPQH

size: NA
J: TRBJ1-1
V: TRBV12-2
CDR3: ASRLKAALNTEAF

size: NA
J: TRBJ2-1
V: TRBV7-9
CDR3: ASSVRDRENEQF

size: NA
J: TRBJ2-3
V: TRBV2
CDR3: ASSVGRTTRADTQY

size: NA
J: TRBJ2-3
V: TRBV19
CDR3: ASRGAIFWRTDTQY

size: many
J: TRBJ2-2
V: TRBV4-1
CDR3: ASSQVAGQFTGELF

size: NA
J: TRBJ2-3
V: TRBV9
CDR3: ASSWAGGNSDTQY

size: NA
J: TRBJ2-1
V: TRBV20-1
CDR3: SARDAGTNRYNEQF

size: NA
J: TRBJ2-2
V: TRBV6-2/TRBV6-3
CDR3: ASSLPGLNTGELF

size: NA
J: TRBJ1-2
V: TRBV10-3
CDR3: AIGGRNYGYT

size: NA
J: TRBJ1-2
V: TRBV12-3/TRBV12-4
CDR3: ASRSTGTGIHGYT

size: few
J: TRBJ2-3
V: TRBV20-1
CDR3: SARAFLAGSTDTQY

size: few
J: TRBJ1-2
V: TRBV5-1
CDR3: ASSRNTGSPGGYT

size: NA
J: TRBJ2-7
V: TRBV6-5
CDR3: ASSYTNVGRTYEQY

size: many
J: TRBJ2-7
V: TRBV5-1
CDR3: ASSLVGSGEQY

size: few
J: TRBJ2-1
V: TRBV7-2
CDR3: ASSIRTGTYNEQF

size: few
J: TRBJ1-4
V: TRBV6-1
CDR3: ASRTRGATNEKLF

size: few
J: TRBJ1-3
V: TRBV12-3/TRBV12-4
CDR3: ASSPFGSSGNTIY

size: few
J: TRBJ1-6
V: TRBV6-5
CDR3: ASGRFDSPLH

size: few
J: TRBJ2-7
V: TRBV4-1
CDR3: ASSLRAGAGYEQY

size: few
J: TRBJ1-4
V: TRBV7-8
CDR3: ASSLARTAPNEKLF

size: many
J: TRBJ2-7
V: TRBV19
CDR3: ASRRSGDGYEQY

size: NA
J: TRBJ2-4
V: TRBV5-6
CDR3: ASSLGRRHVQY

size: NA
J: TRBJ2-1
V: TRBV27
CDR3: ASSLRGETSGYTYNEQF

size: NA
J: TRBJ2-5
V: TRBV24-1
CDR3: ATSDPTADIKTQY

size: few
J: TRBJ1-1
V: TRBV24-1
CDR3: ATRQGADTEAF

size: NA
J: TRBJ1-1
V: TRBV21-1
CDR3: ASSKVHRDKNTEAF

size: few
J: TRBJ2-5
V: TRBV7-8
CDR3: ASSSRGERETQY

size: many
J: TRBJ2-5
V: TRBV12-3/TRBV12-4
CDR3: ASSPRGRETQY

size: few
J: TRBJ2-1
V: TRBV12-3/TRBV12-4
CDR3: ASSLALGLPGQGIMEQF

size: many
J: TRBJ1-1
V: TRBV12-3/TRBV12-4
CDR3: ASSYFGTEAF

size: few
J: TRBJ2-3
V: TRBV3-1
CDR3: ASSQSPGGPDTQY

size: many
J: TRBJ2-3
V: TRBV5-1
CDR3: ASSPRSSDTQY

size: NA
J: TRBJ1-5
V: TRBV9
CDR3: ASSPEAGGNQPQH

size: NA
J: TRBJ1-1
V: TRBV12-3/TRBV12-4
CDR3: ASSLQTGLYMNTKAF

size: few
J: TRBJ2-2
V: TRBV5-1
CDR3: ASSFDRVNTGELF

size: many
J: TRBJ2-7
V: TRBV5-1
CDR3: ASSLSRGRGGWNEQY

size: NA
J: TRBJ2-1
V: TRBV5-1
CDR3: ASSLYAWDNEQF

size: NA
J: TRBJ1-2
V: TRBV11-1
CDR3: ASGEQGTRAGYT

size: few
J: TRBJ2-3
V: TRBV7-7
CDR3: ASSRDPRDTQY

size: many
J: TRBJ1-1
V: TRBV7-6
CDR3: ASSHWGTEAF

size: many
J: TRBJ2-7
V: TRBV12-3/TRBV12-4
CDR3: ASSLESSYEQY

size: few
J: TRBJ2-3
V: TRBV14
CDR3: ASRNGGLNTQY

size: NA
J: TRBJ1-5
V: TRBV6-1
CDR3: ASTWPGPNQPQH

size: few
J: TRBJ1-2
V: TRBV12-5
CDR3: ASGLRQNYGYT

size: NA
J: TRBJ2-7
V: TRBV20-1
CDR3: SAREPTKEQY

size: NA
J: TRBJ1-1
V: TRBV5-6
CDR3: ASSPPPPRNTEAF

size: few
J: TRBJ1-3
V: TRBV7-3
CDR3: ASSQLGFYIFSGNTIY

size: NA
J: TRBJ1-4
V: TRBV24-1
CDR3: ATSDGTGWKLF

size: NA
J: TRBJ1-5
V: TRBV30
CDR3: AWSYLGQASNQPQH

size: NA
J: TRBJ2-3
V: TRBV7-8
CDR3: ASSFPLLLAGGRTDTQY

size: NA
J: TRBJ2-5
V: TRBV7-9
CDR3: AIATQGQETQY